Below are 27 T cell receptor beta chains sequenced from a single sample in a study of T cell responses to AZD1222 COVID-19 vaccine. Clones were read by immunoSEQ multiplex PCR, and TCRdb kept only the in-frame ones, dropping some. The sample has fewer than 130,000 clones; 70% to 90% are singletons. The sample was peripheral blood, taken 28 days after the second AZD1222 dose. The receptor source for this set is an adult who received the AZD1222 COVID-19 vaccine.

The V and J genes are TRBV9 and TRBJ2-3, with 13 positions matching TRBD2. The junction had 6 bases not matched to a gene; V was cut back by 3 bases and J by 5 bases. Looked up from germline, CDR1 is SGDLS and CDR2 is YYNGEE. The CDR3 contains 16 residues. The CDR3, as DNA: TGTGCCAGCAGCGCCGGACTAGCGGGAGCCGAAGATACGCAGTATTTT. It codes for CASSAGLAGAEDTQYF.

This clone was seen just once. The chain links TRBV5-1 to TRBJ2-7; tentative D call: TRBD2 (5 bases). Per the germline V gene, CDR1 is SGHRS and CDR2 is YFSETQ. The CDR3 extends over 15 amino acids. V gave up 3 bases and J gave up 7 bases, with 20 bases separating them. CDR3 sequence reads: CASSSGLASLTEQYF. The CDR3 region has the DNA TGCGCCAGCAGCTCTGGCCTAGCTTCCCTAACGGAGCAGTACTTC.

The CDR3 loop is CASSQGPFAEAFF. CDR3 bases: TGTGCCAGCAGTCAGGGGCCGTTCGCTGAAGCTTTCTTT. This chain connects TRBV27 to TRBJ1-1; tentatively, D is TRBD1 (6 bases). The CDR3 spans 13 residues. V gave up 5 bases and J gave up 6 bases, with 13 bases separating them. The V gene's germline CDR1 is MNHEY and CDR2 SMNVEV (reference sequence).

The chain uses TRBV3-1 (or the pseudogene TRBV3-2) and TRBJ1-2; D gene uncertain. Trimming stripped 4 bases from V and 3 bases from J, with 12 bases between. The CDR3 contains 14 residues. CDR1 is LGHDT, CDR2 YNNKEL, per germline (reference sequence). The CDR3 DNA follows: TGTGCCAGCAGCCCCCTAGAGGGCGACTATGGCTACACCTTC. Amino acids: CASSPLEGDYGYTF.

This clone was observed a single time. This sample also contains other DNA sequences that code for the same CDR3. V is TRBV7-9 and J is TRBJ2-2, with D perhaps TRBD1 (6 bases). Trimming stripped 5 bases from V and 4 bases from J, with 8 bases between. This CDR3 region has 13 residues. Germline-derived CDR1 and CDR2 are SEHNR and FQNEAQ (reference sequence). The CDR3 DNA sequence: TGTGCCAGCAGCCTGACAGGCACCGGGGAGCTGTTTTTT. Protein product: CASSLTGTGELFF.

This chain joins TRBV28 and TRBJ1-6, with TRBD1 matching 10 bases. Per germline, CDR1 MDHEN and CDR2 SYDVKM. With V trimmed by 1 base and J by 8 bases, 2 bases remained unmatched. This CDR3 has 15 amino acids. Here the CDR3 reads CASSLFGTGDSPLHF. CDR3 coding DNA: TGTGCCAGCAGTTTATTCGGGACAGGGGATTCACCCCTCCACTTT.

This clone has only one observation. This chain uses TRBV5-6 with TRBJ2-2, with 12 nucleotides matching TRBD2. The CDR3 sequence is 15 residues long. The V gene end was trimmed by 3 bases and the J gene end by 4 bases; junction bases not matched to a gene: 1. Per the germline V gene, CDR1 is SGHDT and CDR2 is YYEEEE. The CDR3 loop is CASSSLAGGTGELFF. In DNA form, the CDR3 reads TGTGCCAGCAGCTCACTAGCGGGGGGCACCGGGGAGCTGTTTTTT.

The rearrangement links TRBV7-9 to TRBJ1-6, with D tentatively TRBD1 (6 bases). Trimming cost V 7 bases and J 10 bases, with 11 bases left between them. This CDR3 comprises 12 residues. The germline gives CDR1 SEHNR, CDR2 FQNEAQ (reference sequence). The CDR3 region has the DNA TGTGCCAGCAACAGGGACAACTCACCCCTCCACTTT. This gives the protein CASNRDNSPLHF.

The J gene is TRBJ2-1, the V gene TRBV29-1; 9 nucleotides agree with TRBD2. V was clipped by 3 bases and J by 8 bases; unmatched bases: 11. Germline CDR1 SQVTM, CDR2 ANQGSEA. This CDR3 comprises 15 residues. The CDR3 bases are TGCAGCGTTGATCCCCCTAGCGGGAATTTATATGAGCAGTTCTTC. Protein sequence: CSVDPPSGNLYEQFF.

The genes are TRBV5-4 and TRBJ1-6; no clear D gene. The CDR3 runs to 14 residues. Looked up from germline, CDR1 is SGHNT and CDR2 is YYREEE (reference sequence). The V and J ends lost 0 bases and 4 bases respectively, with 5 bases between them. The CDR3 sequence is CASSLVQYNSPLHF. The CDR3 DNA follows: TGTGCCAGCAGCTTGGTGCAGTATAATTCACCCCTCCACTTT.

This sequence joins TRBV19 and TRBJ1-5; D may be TRBD1 (6 bases). This CDR3 spans 13 amino acids. Trimming took off 8 bases at V and 3 bases at J, with 11 bases between the two ends. CDR1 is LNHDA, CDR2 SQIVND, per germline (reference sequence). CDR3 sequence reads: CASSDSPNQPQHF. DNA of the CDR3: TGTGCCAGTTCGGACAGCCCCAATCAGCCCCAGCATTTT.

This chain uses TRBV7-2 with TRBJ1-1; D remains ambiguous. Germline V lookup: CDR1 SGHTA, CDR2 FQGNSA. The CDR3 runs to 13 residues. Trimming took 2 bases from V and 2 from J, leaving 6 bases between them. The CDR3 loop reads CASSLMHNTEAFF. CDR3 coding DNA: TGTGCCAGCAGCTTAATGCACAACACTGAAGCTTTCTTT.

The chain employs TRBV27 and TRBJ1-2, with 9 positions matching TRBD1. CDR1 and CDR2 (germline): MNHEY, SMNVEV (reference sequence). CDR3 length equals 14 residues. Unmatched junction bases numbered 6, after V lost 8 bases and J lost 2 bases. CDR3 region: CASYRDRVNYGYTF. DNA for the CDR3: TGTGCCAGCTACAGGGACAGGGTAAACTATGGCTACACCTTC.

This clone was counted between two and nine times. The chain links TRBV19 to TRBJ2-7; the match to TRBD2 covers 7 bases. V lost 8 bases and J lost 0; bases outside the gene matches: 10. Germline lookup yields CDR1 LNHDA and CDR2 SQIVND (reference sequence). This CDR3 is built from 15 residues. The CDR3 is CASGGSGAYSYEQYF. CDR3 nucleotides: TGTGCCAGTGGGGGGAGCGGGGCTTACTCCTACGAGCAGTACTTC.

The chain joins TRBV4-2 to TRBJ1-5, with no clear D. Germline CDR1 is LGHNA and CDR2 is YNFKEQ. The CDR3 spans 13 residues. With 3 bases removed from V and 3 bases from J, the gap between germline ends came to 6 bases. This chain's CDR3 is CASSHRNNQPQHF. CDR3 in DNA: TGTGCCAGCAGCCATAGAAACAATCAGCCCCAGCATTTT.

The chain is built from TRBV4-1 and TRBJ1-1; TRBD1 aligns across 9 bases. The germline CDR1 and CDR2 sequences are MGHRA and YSYEKL. CDR3 length equals 15 residues. After removal of 4 bases from V and 4 bases from J, the junction contained 7 bases not matched to a gene. The CDR3 region is CASSPGTGRTTEAFF. CDR3 DNA sequence: TGCGCCAGCAGCCCAGGGACAGGGCGGACCACTGAAGCTTTCTTT.

This chain links TRBV27 with TRBJ1-2; D is perhaps TRBD1 (5 bases). This CDR3 region has 16 residues. Germline V gene data show CDR1 as MNHEY and CDR2 as SMNVEV (reference sequence). The V end was cut by 7 bases, the J end by 1 base, with 19 bases between. DNA of the CDR3: TGTGCCAGCACACCGGGTCCCGGGACCGATAACTATGGCTACACCTTC. Translation gives CASTPGPGTDNYGYTF.

The chain uses TRBV10-2 and TRBJ1-2, with 8 bases fitting TRBD1. Germline V gene sequence: CDR1 WSHSY, CDR2 SAAADI. Unmatched junction bases numbered 4, after V lost 4 bases and J lost 3 bases. The CDR3 has 14 amino acids. CDR3: CASSANRGDYGYTF. As DNA, the CDR3 is TGCGCCAGCAGTGCAAACAGGGGGGACTATGGCTACACCTTC.

The genes are TRBV7-9 and TRBJ2-1; D is perhaps TRBD1 (6 bases). This CDR3 has 14 residues. Looked up from germline, CDR1 is SEHNR and CDR2 is FQNEAQ (reference sequence). V lost 5 bases to trimming and J lost 5 bases, with 13 bases between them. The CDR3 DNA reads TGTGCCAGCAGCATACAGGGCGGCCACAATGAGCAGTTCTTC. Translating it yields CASSIQGGHNEQFF.

This sequence joins TRBV7-9 and TRBJ2-7; TRBD1 matches at 7 bases. Germline V lookup: CDR1 SEHNR, CDR2 FQNEAQ (reference sequence). CDR3 length: 15 amino acids. After removal of 5 bases from V and 3 bases from J, the junction contained 10 bases not matched to a gene. The CDR3 reads CASSHRDSESYEQYF. CDR3 in DNA: TGTGCCAGCAGCCACCGGGACAGCGAAAGCTACGAGCAGTACTTC. The variable domain in full, with the rest retrieved from reference TRBV7-9 and TRBJ2-7, is DTGVSQNPRHKITKRGQNVTFRCDPISEHNRLYWYRQTLGQGPEFLTYFQNEAQLEKSRLLSDRFSAERPKGSFSTLEIQRTEQGDSAMYLCASSHRDSESYEQYFGPGTRLTVT.

The chain carries TRBV5-4 and TRBJ1-6; perhaps TRBD1 as D (5 bases). Germline V CDR1 and CDR2: SGHNT, YYREEE (reference sequence). With 2 bases removed from V and 4 bases from J, the gap between germline ends came to 13 bases. This CDR3 has 16 amino acids. Written as DNA, the CDR3 is TGTGCCAGCAGCTTCTCGGGGGGACCTTATAATTCACCCCTCCACTTT. This codes for CASSFSGGPYNSPLHF.

The genes are TRBV9 and TRBJ1-1; D unclear. The ends were cut back, 0 bases at V and 2 bases at J, with 8 bases in the middle. The germline V gene encodes CDR1 SGDLS and CDR2 YYNGEE. This CDR3 has 14 residues. CDR3: CASSVGAGNTEAFF. The CDR3 bases are TGTGCCAGCAGCGTAGGGGCAGGCAACACTGAAGCTTTCTTT.

The V gene is TRBV2, the J gene TRBJ2-1, with D unclear. The V end lost 3 bases, the J end lost 5 bases, and 8 bases lay between the germline ends. Germline V gene lookup returns CDR1 SNHLY and CDR2 FYNNEI. The CDR3 totals 13 residues. The CDR3, as DNA: TGTGCCAGCAGTGAGACCCCCGACAATGAGCAGTTCTTC. This encodes CASSETPDNEQFF.

The gene calls are TRBV14 and TRBJ1-6; D possibly corresponds to TRBD1 (5 bases). This CDR3 comprises 15 residues. Trimming cost V 0 bases and J 7 bases, with 10 bases left between them. CDR1 and CDR2 from the germline V gene are SGHDN and FVKESK. This chain's CDR3 is CASSQELRGNSPLHF. For the CDR3, the DNA is TGTGCCAGCAGCCAAGAGTTAAGGGGAAATTCACCCCTCCACTTT.

The V gene is TRBV3-1 (or the pseudogene TRBV3-2), the J gene TRBJ2-1; D tentatively fits TRBD1 or TRBD2 (5 bases each). Germline CDR1 and CDR2: LGHDT and YNNKEL (reference sequence). Trimming removed 3 bases at V and 13 bases at J, with 16 bases between. The CDR3 runs 13 residues. CDR3 nucleotide sequence: TGTGCCAGCAGCCATACGTCCGGGGCGGGTCAGTTCTTC. Translating gives CASSHTSGAGQFF.

V gene TRBV28 combines with J gene TRBJ1-1; 8 bases are a match to TRBD1. The trim removed 5 bases at V and 1 base at J, leaving 9 bases unmatched. Germline V gene lookup returns CDR1 MDHEN and CDR2 SYDVKM. The CDR3 is 16 amino acids. The chain's CDR3 is CASSPGTGPSNTEAFF. CDR3 nucleotides: TGTGCCAGCAGTCCCGGGACAGGCCCGTCGAACACTGAAGCTTTCTTT. The whole variable domain, filled in from reference TRBV28 and TRBJ1-1, reads DVKVTQSSRYLVKRTGEKVFLECVQDMDHENMFWYRQDPGLGLRLIYFSYDVKMKEKGDIPEGYSVSREKKERFSLILESASTNQTSMYLCASSPGTGPSNTEAFFGQGTRLTVV.

This rearrangement joins TRBV5-4 to TRBJ1-4, with D unclear. The CDR3 contains 13 residues. The V gene's germline CDR1 is SGHNT and CDR2 YYREEE (reference sequence). V was shortened by 4 bases and J by 7 bases, with 11 bases between the two germline ends. The CDR3: CASSPTLSEKLFF. DNA for the CDR3: TGTGCCAGCAGCCCGACGCTTTCTGAAAAACTGTTTTTT.